Each of the 21 T cell receptor beta chains below was sequenced from the same sample in a study of identical twins. TCRdb reprocessed the 5' RACE reads via MiXCR and lists one record per CDR3 protein. The repertoire includes 400,000 to 550,000 distinct CDR3 sequences, about 24% of them detected once, and around 3% sits in the top ten. These data were also filed under a second study, of T cells expressing NK-cell markers.

The sequenced sample was CD4+ T cells sorted from blood. The receptors derive from a woman in her late teens or twenties in good health.

The chain joins TRBV9 to TRBJ2-2; 10 nucleotides agree with TRBD2. V gave up 4 bases and J gave up 0 bases; unmatched junction bases: 3. Germline-derived CDR1 and CDR2 are SGDLS and YYNGEE. The CDR3 is made up of 16 amino acids. The CDR3 DNA follows: TGTGCCAGCAGCCGACTAGCGGGTCCGAACACCGGGGAGCTGTTTTTT. Translating it yields CASSRLAGPNTGELFF.

The chain uses TRBV20-1 and TRBJ2-1, with D uncertain. Germline CDR1 reads DFQATT; CDR2 reads SNEGSKA (reference sequence). This CDR3 contains 11 residues. Trimming removed 6 bases from V and 9 bases from J, with 12 bases in between. CDR3 sequence (DNA): TGCAGTGCCCCCCTTGTCAGTGAGCAGTTCTTC. As protein: CSAPLVSEQFF.

The J gene is TRBJ2-3, the V gene TRBV11-1; 9 positions agree with TRBD2. The CDR3 sequence is 18 residues long. Germline CDR1 is SGHAT and CDR2 is FQDESV (reference sequence). Germline trimming cut 5 bases from V and 0 bases from J; bases unmatched to any gene: 12. Written as DNA, the CDR3 is TGTGCCAGCAGCCCGGGACTAGCTTGGGCAACTAGCACAGATACGCAGTATTTT. Translation gives CASSPGLAWATSTDTQYF.

This clonotype showed up just a few times. V usage is TRBV9 and J usage is TRBJ2-5, with 12 bases matching TRBD1. V was clipped by 3 bases and J by 5 bases; unmatched bases: 8. This CDR3 comprises 16 residues. Germline lookup yields CDR1 SGDLS and CDR2 YYNGEE. In DNA form, the CDR3 reads TGTGCCAGCAGCGCCGAGGGACAGGGGGCAGGGGAGACCCAGTACTTC. Translating it yields CASSAEGQGAGETQYF.

The chain has TRBV10-3 and TRBJ2-1; a possible D gene is TRBD2 (7 bases). The CDR3 sequence is 12 residues long. Trimming shortened V by 6 bases and J by 13 bases, and 16 bases separated the two germline ends. Germline lookup yields CDR1 ENHRY and CDR2 SYGVKD. DNA for the CDR3: TGTGCCATCAGCGAGAGGGGGGGCAACCAGTTCTTC. As protein: CAISERGGNQFF.

This clonotype came up a few times. The gene calls are TRBV29-1 and TRBJ2-7; tentative D call: TRBD1 (5 bases). Trimming shortened V by 6 bases and J by 0 bases, and 9 bases separated the two germline ends. The CDR3 is 12 amino acids. Per germline, CDR1 SQVTM and CDR2 ANQGSEA. The CDR3 DNA is TGCAGCGTGACAGTCCGCTCCTACGAGCAGTACTTC. Protein: CSVTVRSYEQYF.

The rearrangement joins TRBV20-1 to TRBJ2-2; weak D call: TRBD1 (5 bases). Germline loops: CDR1 DFQATT, CDR2 SNEGSKA (reference sequence). V lost 0 bases to trimming and J lost 0 bases, with 11 bases between them. The CDR3 is 16 residues long. The CDR3 region is CSARDLQDTNTGELFF. CDR3 nucleotides: TGCAGTGCTAGAGACCTACAGGACACGAACACCGGGGAGCTGTTTTTT.

This chain joins TRBV5-1 and TRBJ2-2, with D perhaps TRBD2 (5 bases). The germline gives CDR1 SGHRS, CDR2 YFSETQ. CDR3 length: 16 residues. V lost 3 bases, J lost 5 bases, and 17 bases lay in between. CDR3 amino acids: CASSSRGETGTGELFF. The CDR3 DNA reads as TGCGCCAGCAGCTCGCGTGGGGAGACGGGGACCGGGGAGCTGTTTTTT.

This clonotype was observed a handful of times. V usage is TRBV7-8 and J usage is TRBJ1-5, with D unresolved. Germline CDR1 reads SGHVS; CDR2 reads FQNEAQ. CDR3 length: 14 residues. V lost 10 bases, J lost 2 bases, and 15 bases lay in between. Written as DNA, the CDR3 is TGTGCCACCGCGTTTGGCAGTCGCAATCAGCCCCAGCATTTT. Translating gives CATAFGSRNQPQHF.

The chain recombines TRBV19 with TRBJ1-1; D is unclear. Between the trimmed V and J ends, which lost 3 bases and 1 base, there was a span of 9 bases. This CDR3 has 14 residues. Germline CDR1 LNHDA, CDR2 SQIVND (reference sequence). The CDR3 sequence: CASSISRANTEAFF. The CDR3, as DNA: TGTGCCAGTAGTATTTCTAGGGCGAACACTGAAGCTTTCTTT.

This chain connects TRBV10-3 to TRBJ2-3; unclear D gene. V was trimmed by 0 bases and J by 2 bases, leaving 9 bases between them. Germline lookup yields CDR1 ENHRY and CDR2 SYGVKD. CDR3 length equals 15 residues. CDR3 in amino acids: CAISESDRLTDTQYF. For the CDR3, the DNA is TGTGCCATCAGTGAGTCGGACCGCCTCACAGATACGCAGTATTTT.

DNA for the CDR3: TGTGCCAGCAGGCAGGGACTAGCCCGCACCGGGGAGCTGTTTTTT. Translating gives CASRQGLARTGELFF. The rearrangement uses TRBV27 and TRBJ2-2, with TRBD2 matching over 9 bases. The germline gives CDR1 MNHEY, CDR2 SMNVEV (reference sequence). V lost 6 bases to trimming and J lost 4 bases; unmatched junction nucleotides: 6. The CDR3 loop spans 15 amino acids.

This clonotype was found once. The chain employs TRBV20-1 and TRBJ2-3; 14 bases fit TRBD2. J gave up 1 base and V 6 bases, and 6 bases lay outside the gene matches. The germline CDR1 and CDR2 sequences are DFQATT and SNEGSKA (reference sequence). The CDR3 extends over 16 amino acids. Written as DNA, the CDR3 is TGCAGTGCGAGACTAGCGGGGGGGCAAGGCACAGATACGCAGTATTTT. Translated: CSARLAGGQGTDTQYF.

This clonotype was detected a few times. The CDR3 is CASRISGGAYEQYF. As DNA, the CDR3 is TGTGCCAGCAGAATTAGCGGAGGGGCCTACGAGCAGTACTTC. The V and J genes are TRBV7-9 and TRBJ2-7; a possible D gene is TRBD2 (6 bases). This CDR3 comprises 14 residues. The V gene lost 6 bases and the J gene lost 2 bases, with 14 bases spanning the gap. Per germline, CDR1 SEHNR and CDR2 FQNEAQ (reference sequence).

This clonotype was observed a few times. The chain links TRBV7-2 to TRBJ2-1; D may be TRBD1 or TRBD2 (5 bases each). CDR3 length equals 15 residues. Looked up from germline, CDR1 is SGHTA and CDR2 is FQGNSA. The germline V and J ends were trimmed by 5 bases and 4 bases, with 15 bases remaining between them. The DNA for the CDR3 is TGTGCCAGCAGCCAAACCGGGACCATTTACAATGAGCAGTTCTTC. Residues: CASSQTGTIYNEQFF. The full variable domain, with the rest looked up from reference TRBV7-2 and TRBJ2-1, is GAGVSQSPSNKVTEKGKDVELRCDPISGHTALYWYRQSLGQGLEFLIYFQGNSAPDKSGLPSDRFSAERTGGSVSTLTIQRTQQEDSAVYLCASSQTGTIYNEQFFGPGTRLTVL.

There are a few counts of this clonotype. The V call is TRBV7-2, the J call TRBJ1-1; D ambiguous. V lost 3 bases, J lost 5 bases, and 13 bases lay in between. CDR1 and CDR2 (germline): SGHTA, FQGNSA. There are 14 residues in the CDR3. DNA of the CDR3: TGTGCCAGCAGCTTTCTGGGGAGGCAGACTGAAGCTTTCTTT. It encodes CASSFLGRQTEAFF.

This clonotype appeared many times. This sequence joins TRBV14 and TRBJ2-7; 12 bases are a match to TRBD2. V lost 1 base to trimming and J lost 3 bases; unmatched junction nucleotides: 1. The length of the CDR3 is 15 residues. Germline V CDR1 and CDR2: SGHDN, FVKESK. In DNA, the CDR3 is TGTGCCAGCAGCCAAGGACTAGCGGGAGTCTACGAGCAGTACTTC. Its translation is CASSQGLAGVYEQYF.

The chain joins TRBV15 to TRBJ2-7; TRBD1 or TRBD2 may be the D gene (5 bases each). V was shortened by 1 base and J by 3 bases, with 13 bases between the two germline ends. In germline, CDR1 is LNHNV, CDR2 YYDKDF (reference sequence). This CDR3 contains 15 residues. The CDR3 region is CATSRVGDQIYEQYF. The CDR3 bases are TGTGCCACCAGCAGAGTAGGGGACCAAATCTACGAGCAGTACTTC.

J is TRBJ1-1 and V is TRBV9; D is uncertain. The CDR3 is made up of 14 amino acids. CDR1 and CDR2 (germline): SGDLS, YYNGEE. V lost 4 bases to trimming and J lost 0 bases, with 10 bases between them. Written as DNA, the CDR3 is TGTGCCAGCAGCCTTGACATAATGAACACTGAAGCTTTCTTT. Amino acid sequence: CASSLDIMNTEAFF. Filled out from reference TRBV9 and TRBJ1-1, the complete variable domain reads DSGVTQTPKHLITATGQRVTLRCSPRSGDLSVYWYQQSLDQGLQFLIQYYNGEERAKGNILERFSAQQFPDLHSELNLSSLELGDSALYFCASSLDIMNTEAFFGQGTRLTVV.

The CDR3 coding sequence is TGTGCCAGCAGCTTAGGGACGCGGAATAAGCAGTTCTTC. Residues: CASSLGTRNKQFF. The V call is TRBV11-2, the J call TRBJ2-1; D gene uncertain. V was pared by 1 base and J by 11 bases, with 12 bases between. This CDR3 is built from 13 residues. Germline-derived CDR1 and CDR2 are SGHAT and FQNNGV.

The chain combines TRBV6-5 with TRBJ1-6, with D possibly matching TRBD1 (6 bases). CDR1 and CDR2 from the germline V gene are MNHEY and SVGAGI. V lost 0 bases and J lost 9, with 9 bases in between. This CDR3 region has 14 residues. Here the CDR3 DNA reads TGTGCCAGCAGTTACTCAGGGACATTTTCACCCCTCCACTTT. Amino acids: CASSYSGTFSPLHF.